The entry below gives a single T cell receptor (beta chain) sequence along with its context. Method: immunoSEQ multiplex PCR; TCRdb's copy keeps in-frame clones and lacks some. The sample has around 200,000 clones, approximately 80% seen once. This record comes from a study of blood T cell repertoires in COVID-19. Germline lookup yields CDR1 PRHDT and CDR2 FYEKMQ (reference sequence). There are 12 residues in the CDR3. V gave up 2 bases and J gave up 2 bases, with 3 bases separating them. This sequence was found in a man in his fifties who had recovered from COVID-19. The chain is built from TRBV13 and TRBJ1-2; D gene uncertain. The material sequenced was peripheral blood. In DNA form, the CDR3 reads TGTGCCAGCAGCTTACAGAACTATGGCTACACCTTC. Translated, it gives CASSLQNYGYTF.